Below, 9 T cell receptor beta chains from the same sample are listed, as sequenced in a study of blood T cell repertoires in COVID-19. Libraries were prepared by immunoSEQ multiplex PCR; TCRdb keeps only in-frame clonotypes and omits some of them. The table has over 200,000 clones, roughly 85% seen once. The sequencing input was PBMCs or T cells enriched from blood (not recorded which). These receptors were taken from a man aged 25 to 40 who had recovered from COVID-19.

This clone was counted once. The rearrangement links TRBV7-3 to TRBJ2-1; the match to TRBD1 covers 7 bases. From germline, CDR1 is SGHTA and CDR2 FQGTGA. J gave up 9 bases and V 3 bases, and 8 bases lay outside the gene matches. This CDR3 is 14 amino acids long. The CDR3 reads CASSFETGRSEQFF. In DNA form, the CDR3 reads TGTGCCAGCAGCTTTGAGACAGGGAGAAGTGAGCAGTTCTTC.

This clone was observed a few times. The chain links TRBV28 to TRBJ1-6; D call uncertain. V was trimmed by 1 base and J by 0 bases, leaving 7 bases between them. CDR3 length: 16 residues. Germline lookup yields CDR1 MDHEN and CDR2 SYDVKM. CDR3 bases: TGTGCCAGCAGTTTATCTCAGGACTCCTATAATTCACCCCTCCACTTT. Protein: CASSLSQDSYNSPLHF.

The genes are TRBV4-1 and TRBJ2-7, with 9 bases aligning to TRBD2. Germline assignment: CDR1 MGHRA and CDR2 YSYEKL. J lost 3 bases, V lost 1 base, and 13 bases had no gene match. This CDR3 is 18 amino acids long. In nucleotides, the CDR3 is TGCGCCAGCAGCCAAGGCTTTTTAGCGGGAGATCGTGGCTACGAGCAGTACTTC. Its protein product is CASSQGFLAGDRGYEQYF.

Notes on this clone: At the DNA level, this CDR3 is encoded by other sequences in the same sample as well. V gene TRBV7-9 combines with J gene TRBJ1-1; tentatively, D is TRBD1 (5 bases). This CDR3 region has 13 residues. V was pared by 3 bases and J by 5 bases, with 10 bases between. CDR1 is SEHNR and CDR2 is FQNEAQ in the germline V gene (reference sequence). The CDR3 spells CASSLGGWTEAFF. For the CDR3, the DNA is TGTGCCAGCAGCTTGGGGGGGTGGACTGAAGCTTTCTTT.

The chain carries TRBV20-1 and TRBJ1-1, with D uncertain. The CDR3 extends over 11 amino acids. Trimming left V 6 bases short and J 7 bases short, with 12 bases between. Looked up from germline, CDR1 is DFQATT and CDR2 is SNEGSKA (reference sequence). The CDR3 DNA is TGCAGTGCCACTTCAGAGGGTGAAGCTTTCTTT. This gives the protein CSATSEGEAFF.

This chain connects TRBV5-1 to TRBJ1-4, with 8 positions matching TRBD1. J lost 6 bases, V lost 4 bases, and 8 bases had no gene match. The CDR3 is 15 amino acids. Germline CDR1 is SGHRS and CDR2 is YFSETQ. CDR3 nucleotides: TGCGCCAGCAGCCTGACAGGGGCGCCGGATGAAAAACTGTTTTTT. Translated, it gives CASSLTGAPDEKLFF.

CDR3 bases: TGCGCCAGCAGCCAAGGCCGAGCGGGGGTCCAAGAGACCCAGTACTTC. As protein: CASSQGRAGVQETQYF. The gene calls are TRBV4-1 and TRBJ2-5, with 8 bases matching TRBD2. Germline trimming cut 1 base from V and 1 base from J; bases unmatched to any gene: 5. The CDR3 is made up of 16 amino acids. CDR1 is MGHRA and CDR2 is YSYEKL in the germline V gene.

This clone was counted between two and nine times. The genes are TRBV5-5 and TRBJ2-3, with 7 bases that match TRBD2. J gave up 0 bases and V 3 bases, and 16 bases lay outside the gene matches. This CDR3 is built from 19 residues. The germline V gene has CDR1 SGHKS and CDR2 YYEKEE (reference sequence). CDR3: CASSSRSRPNSGSTDTQYF. The CDR3 DNA follows: TGTGCCAGCAGCTCTAGAAGTCGACCGAATAGCGGGAGCACAGATACGCAGTATTTT.

The V call is TRBV18, the J call TRBJ1-5, with D perhaps TRBD1 (6 bases). Trimming took off 4 bases at V and 2 bases at J, with 12 bases between the two ends. The CDR3 runs 15 residues. In germline, CDR1 is KGHSH, CDR2 LQKENI. CDR3 sequence (DNA): TGTGCCAGCTCACTGACAGGCCTTGGCAATCAGCCCCAGCATTTT. It codes for CASSLTGLGNQPQHF. Complete variable domain (other parts from reference TRBV18 and TRBJ1-5): NAGVMQNPRHLVRRRGQEARLRCSPMKGHSHVYWYRQLPEEGLKFMVYLQKENIIDESGMPKERFSAEFPKEGPSILRIQQVVRGDSAAYFCASSLTGLGNQPQHFGDGTRLSIL.